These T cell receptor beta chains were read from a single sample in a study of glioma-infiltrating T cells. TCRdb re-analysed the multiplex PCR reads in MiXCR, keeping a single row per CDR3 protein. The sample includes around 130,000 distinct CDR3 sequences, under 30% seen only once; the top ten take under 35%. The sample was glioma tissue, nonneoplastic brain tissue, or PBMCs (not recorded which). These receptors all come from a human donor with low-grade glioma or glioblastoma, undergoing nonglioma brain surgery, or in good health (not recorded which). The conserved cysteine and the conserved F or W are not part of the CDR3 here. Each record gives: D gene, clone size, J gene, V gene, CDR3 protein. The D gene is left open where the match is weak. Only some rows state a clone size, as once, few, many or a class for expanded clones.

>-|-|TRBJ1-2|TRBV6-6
ASSYYAGDSNYGYT
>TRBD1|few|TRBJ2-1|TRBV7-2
ASSLRRQGIDEQF
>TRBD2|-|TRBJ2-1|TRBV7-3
ASSLRLAIHNEQF
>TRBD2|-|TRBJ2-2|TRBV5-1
ASSRDPGGHTGELF
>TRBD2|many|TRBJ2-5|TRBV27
ASSGGAETQY
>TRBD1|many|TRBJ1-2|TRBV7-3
ASSPGQVDGYT
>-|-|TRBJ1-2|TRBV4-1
ASSPGREGYGYT
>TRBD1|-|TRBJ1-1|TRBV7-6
ASSLETGALMNTEAF
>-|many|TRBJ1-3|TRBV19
ASRELGNTIY
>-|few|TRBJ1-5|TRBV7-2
ASSLEGYNQPQH
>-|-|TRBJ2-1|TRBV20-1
SASPRVGRAGEQF
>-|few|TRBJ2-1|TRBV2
ASRGGGAYNEQF
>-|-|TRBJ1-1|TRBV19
ASSIGARQNTEAF
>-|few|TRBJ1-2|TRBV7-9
ASSFYGDGYT
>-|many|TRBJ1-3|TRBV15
ATSRRGVASGNTIY
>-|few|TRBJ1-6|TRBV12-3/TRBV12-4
ASSNTGGNSPLH
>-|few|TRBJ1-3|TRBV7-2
ASSSQSSGNTIY
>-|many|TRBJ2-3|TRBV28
ASNTGTDTQY
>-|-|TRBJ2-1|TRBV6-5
ASSSRNLVRVEQF
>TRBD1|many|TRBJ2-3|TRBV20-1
SARDNRGQSTDTQY
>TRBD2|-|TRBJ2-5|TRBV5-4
ASSSTSGPQETQY
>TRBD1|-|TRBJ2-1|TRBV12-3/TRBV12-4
ASSGQAPYNEQF
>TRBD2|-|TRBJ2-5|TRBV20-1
SARRGDQGTQY
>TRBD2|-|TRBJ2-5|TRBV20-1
SARGLAVREEAQY
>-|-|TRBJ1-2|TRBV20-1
SATGAVLTTIYGYT
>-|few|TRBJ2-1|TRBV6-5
ASSYQPGTRVRREQF
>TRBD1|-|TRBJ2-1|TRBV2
ASSGEQGAYNEQF
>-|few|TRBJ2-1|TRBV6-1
ASSWTGSSYNEQF
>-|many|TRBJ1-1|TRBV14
ASSPTQWLAF
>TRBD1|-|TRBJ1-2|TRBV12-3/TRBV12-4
ASSSGTAKANYGYT
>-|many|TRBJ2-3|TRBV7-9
ASSFPVQASTDTQY
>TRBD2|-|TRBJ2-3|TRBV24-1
ATSEALAGEIDTQY
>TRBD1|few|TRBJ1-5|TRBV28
ASMSGGTANQPQH
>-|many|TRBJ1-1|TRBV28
ASSSGPQAF
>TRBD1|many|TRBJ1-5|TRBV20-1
SARLGTVAQPQH
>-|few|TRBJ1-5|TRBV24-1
ATSEPDINQPQH
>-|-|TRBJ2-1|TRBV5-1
ASMSRQAYSYNEQF
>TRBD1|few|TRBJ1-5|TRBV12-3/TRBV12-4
ASSQDRGNQPQH
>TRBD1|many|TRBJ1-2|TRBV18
ASSPGQGLYGYT
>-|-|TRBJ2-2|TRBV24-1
ATSDLRQGTGELF
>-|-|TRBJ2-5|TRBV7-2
ASSFGRSETQY
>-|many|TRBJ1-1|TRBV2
ASDGQGNTEAF
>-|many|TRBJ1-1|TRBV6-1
ASNTGGGLIEAF
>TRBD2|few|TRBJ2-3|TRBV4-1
ASSHPLGGVDTQY
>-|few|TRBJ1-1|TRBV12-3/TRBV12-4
ASSFDREAF
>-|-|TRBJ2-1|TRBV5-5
ASILGAGEYNEQF
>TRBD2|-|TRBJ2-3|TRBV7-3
ASSLGGAGTDTQY
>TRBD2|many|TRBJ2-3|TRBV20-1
SARPPSGGTDTQY
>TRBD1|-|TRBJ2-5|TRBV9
ASSPWTGQETQY
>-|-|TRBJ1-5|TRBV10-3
AISESGLPGEPQH
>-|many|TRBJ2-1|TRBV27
ASSPGGGLWYNEQF
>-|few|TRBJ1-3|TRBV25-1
ASSDPGFGNTIY
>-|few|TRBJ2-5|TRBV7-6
ASSLALRETQY
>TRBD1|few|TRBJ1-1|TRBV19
ASSTQDRLNTEAF
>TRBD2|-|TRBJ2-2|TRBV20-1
SATSGNTGELL
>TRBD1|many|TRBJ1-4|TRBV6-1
ASMTGSSLSEKLF
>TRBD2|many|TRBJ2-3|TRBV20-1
SAGRGTSTDTQY